The 18 T cell receptor beta chains presented below share a single source sample, sequenced in a study of blood T cells in healthy people across ages. Through a sample-barcoded 5' primer and a J-beta primer mix, a second PCR was run for about 7 to 12 cycles. TCRdb itself ran the 5' RACE reads through MiXCR, one entry per CDR3 protein. The table lists around 870,000 distinct CDR3 sequences, under 35% of them singletons, with 15% to 20% in the top ten. Sequenced: blood. Source of these receptors: a woman of 80 years or more in good health.

In regard to this clonotype: This clone may be a read error of a much larger clone one base away. This chain joins TRBV4-3 and TRBJ2-1; D gene uncertain. Trimming shortened V by 4 bases and J by 13 bases, and 17 bases separated the two germline ends. Germline V lookup: CDR1 LGHNA, CDR2 YSLEER. The CDR3 is 13 amino acids. The CDR3 DNA is TGCGCCAGCAGCCCCCATATTCAAGAGACCCAGTTCTTC. Protein: CASSPHIQETQFF.

The chain couples TRBV2 to TRBJ2-2, with 7 bases aligning to TRBD1. Germline V gene data show CDR1 as SNHLY and CDR2 as FYNNEI. V gave up 10 bases and J gave up 2 bases; unmatched junction bases: 13. There are 16 residues in the CDR3. CDR3 in DNA: TGTGCCACCAAGAAGGGTGGGACAGCCAACACCGGGGAGCTGTTTTTT. Protein sequence: CATKKGGTANTGELFF.

V and J are TRBV20-1 and TRBJ1-1; the D is unclear. Trimming stripped 6 bases from V and 2 bases from J, with 7 bases between. Germline V gene lookup returns CDR1 DFQATT and CDR2 SNEGSKA (reference sequence). This CDR3 spans 11 amino acids. For the CDR3, the DNA is TGCAGTGCAAGATACAACACTGAAGCTTTCTTT. As protein: CSARYNTEAFF.

The table lists this clonotype with many counts. The chain carries TRBV4-3 and TRBJ2-7; the D gene could be TRBD1 or TRBD2 (6 bases each). This CDR3 spans 15 amino acids. Per the germline V gene, CDR1 is LGHNA and CDR2 is YSLEER. Trimming left V 0 bases short and J 5 bases short, with 14 bases between. This chain's CDR3 is CASSQDPRGGHEQYF. CDR3 bases: TGCGCCAGCAGCCAAGATCCCAGGGGAGGACACGAGCAGTACTTC.

This clonotype was seen a few times. This may come from a read error, since a much larger clone is one base off. The gene calls are TRBV20-1 and TRBJ2-3; a possible D gene is TRBD1 (5 bases). The CDR3 has 14 amino acids. Looked up from germline, CDR1 is DFQATT and CDR2 is SNEGSKA (reference sequence). CDR3 DNA sequence: TGCAGTGCTTCGTGGGGCCCCTCCACAGATACGCGGTATTTT. The encoded protein is CSASWGPSTDTRYF.

This clonotype came up a few times. The chain combines TRBV29-1 with TRBJ1-1; 7 bases align to TRBD1. J was trimmed by 6 bases and V by 7 bases; bases with no gene match: 11. This CDR3 has 13 amino acids. Germline V gene sequence: CDR1 SQVTM, CDR2 ANQGSEA. CDR3 protein: CSGGQARGAEAFF. As DNA, the CDR3 is TGCAGCGGCGGACAGGCCCGAGGGGCTGAAGCTTTCTTT.

There are many counts of this clonotype. This chain uses TRBV6-2 or TRBV6-3 with TRBJ2-4, with 8 bases fitting TRBD1. Per the germline V gene, CDR1 is MNHEY and CDR2 is SVGEGT. Trimming took 1 base from V and 3 from J; bases not matched to a gene: 17. The CDR3 runs to 20 residues. CDR3 loop: CASSYYPSGQANDLKNIQYF. CDR3 DNA: TGTGCCAGCAGTTACTACCCCTCGGGACAGGCCAACGACCTCAAAAACATTCAGTACTTC.

Ten or more counts support this clonotype. The chain is built from TRBV7-2 and TRBJ2-4, with TRBD2 matching 10 bases. The J segment lost 4 bases and the V segment lost 4 bases, leaving 10 bases of the junction unmatched. CDR1 and CDR2 (germline): SGHTA, FQGNSA. CDR3 length: 17 amino acids. The CDR3 coding sequence is TGTGCCAGCAGCTCCCATAGCGGGGGGATCCGGAAAAACATTCAGTACTTC. Residues: CASSSHSGGIRKNIQYF.

The chain has TRBV30 and TRBJ1-1, with 7 bases identical to TRBD1. CDR1 is GTSNPN and CDR2 is SVGIG in the germline V gene (reference sequence). With V trimmed by 3 bases and J by 2 bases, 9 bases remained unmatched. The CDR3 covers 15 residues. The CDR3 sequence is CAWSNRGRSNTEAFF. DNA for the CDR3: TGTGCCTGGAGCAACAGGGGCCGGTCTAACACTGAAGCTTTCTTT.

This clonotype was seen at least ten times. The rearrangement joins TRBV6-2 or TRBV6-3 to TRBJ1-2; a weak D match, TRBD1 (6 bases). This CDR3 comprises 16 residues. Germline V CDR1 and CDR2: MNHEY, SVGEGT. V was cut by 6 bases and J by 0 bases, with 17 bases left in between. CDR3 coding DNA: TGTGCCAGCAGACCACTCGGACAGAAAGCTAACTATGGCTACACCTTC. Amino acid sequence: CASRPLGQKANYGYTF.

As to this clonotype: A much larger clone lies one base from this, so it may be a read error. The rearrangement uses TRBV5-1 and TRBJ1-2; the D is unclear. CDR1 SGHRS and CDR2 YFSETQ come from the germline V gene. Trimming stripped 0 bases from V and 6 bases from J, with 12 bases between. CDR3 size: 14 residues. CDR3 in DNA: TGCGCCAGCAGCTTGGGGCACAGTGATGATGGCTACACCTTC. It codes for CASSLGHSDDGYTF.

As for this clonotype: A single base separates this from a much larger clone, so it may be a read error. The rearrangement uses TRBV2 and TRBJ2-5; 8 bases line up with TRBD2. V lost 5 bases to trimming and J lost 11 bases; unmatched junction nucleotides: 22. The CDR3 is 17 residues long. Germline CDR1 and CDR2: SNHLY and FYNNEI. This CDR3 reads CASSILRGGGAGDEQYF. DNA for the CDR3: TGTGCCAGCAGTATTCTTCGGGGGGGCGGCGCGGGGGATGAGCAGTACTTC.

This clonotype was found once. At one boundary the junction diverges from the germline segment, which might be a read error. The CDR3 is CACSSWGSGIQDTQYF. Here the CDR3 DNA reads TGTGCCTGCAGCTCCTGGGGTAGCGGGATTCAAGATACGCAGTATTTT. J is TRBJ2-3 and V is TRBV7-2, with 8 nucleotides matching TRBD2. The germline V gene encodes CDR1 SGHTA and CDR2 FQGNSA. This CDR3 region has 16 residues. Full variable domain (rest looked up from reference TRBV7-2 and TRBJ2-3): GAGVSQSPSNKVTEKGKDVELRCDPISGHTALYWYRQSLGQGLEFLIYFQGNSAPDKSGLPSDRFSAERTGGSVSTLTIQRTQQEDSAVYLCACSSWGSGIQDTQYFGPGTRLTVL.

This chain joins TRBV5-4 and TRBJ2-1, with 11 positions matching TRBD2. This CDR3 is 16 amino acids long. The trim removed 4 bases at V and 10 bases at J, leaving 13 bases unmatched. CDR1 and CDR2 (germline): SGHNT, YYREEE (reference sequence). The CDR3 bases are TGTGCCAGCAGCCCTCCTAGCGGGGGGCCGGTCGGGGAGCAGTTCTTC. Protein sequence: CASSPPSGGPVGEQFF.

There are many counts of this clonotype. The chain has TRBV15 and TRBJ2-5; D is possibly TRBD2 (5 bases). V was trimmed by 1 base and J by 5 bases, leaving 17 bases between them. Germline assignment: CDR1 LNHNV and CDR2 YYDKDF (reference sequence). The CDR3 runs to 16 residues. CDR3: CATSRGGGVVGETQYF. The DNA of the CDR3 is TGTGCCACCAGCAGAGGTGGAGGAGTGGTGGGGGAGACCCAGTACTTC.

In this sample, this clonotype turned up many times. The V call is TRBV20-1, the J call TRBJ2-1, with 12 bases identical to TRBD1. This CDR3 is built from 16 residues. Germline CDR1 and CDR2: DFQATT and SNEGSKA (reference sequence). The V segment lost 0 bases and the J segment 7 bases; nucleotides outside the gene matches: 7. The CDR3 region is CSARDRGTGGGNEQFF. The CDR3 DNA sequence: TGCAGTGCTAGAGATCGTGGGACAGGGGGCGGGAATGAGCAGTTCTTC.

This clonotype was seen only a few times. The CDR3 protein is CASTRQGTGANVLTF. The CDR3 DNA reads TGTGCCAGCACTCGACAGGGTACTGGGGCCAACGTCCTGACTTTC. The V call is TRBV2, the J call TRBJ2-6; TRBD1 matches at 7 bases. The CDR3 is 15 residues long. Unmatched junction bases numbered 5, after V lost 7 bases and J lost 2 bases. Looked up from germline, CDR1 is SNHLY and CDR2 is FYNNEI.

The table lists this clonotype with many counts. The J gene is TRBJ2-5, the V gene TRBV24-1; the match to TRBD1 covers 12 bases. V shed 3 bases and J 5 bases; nucleotides not matched to a gene: 6. Germline-derived CDR1 and CDR2 are KGHDR and SFDVKD. CDR3 length equals 16 residues. The CDR3: CATSDLGTGGGETQYF. The CDR3 DNA follows: TGTGCCACCAGTGATCTTGGGACAGGGGGCGGGGAGACCCAGTACTTC.